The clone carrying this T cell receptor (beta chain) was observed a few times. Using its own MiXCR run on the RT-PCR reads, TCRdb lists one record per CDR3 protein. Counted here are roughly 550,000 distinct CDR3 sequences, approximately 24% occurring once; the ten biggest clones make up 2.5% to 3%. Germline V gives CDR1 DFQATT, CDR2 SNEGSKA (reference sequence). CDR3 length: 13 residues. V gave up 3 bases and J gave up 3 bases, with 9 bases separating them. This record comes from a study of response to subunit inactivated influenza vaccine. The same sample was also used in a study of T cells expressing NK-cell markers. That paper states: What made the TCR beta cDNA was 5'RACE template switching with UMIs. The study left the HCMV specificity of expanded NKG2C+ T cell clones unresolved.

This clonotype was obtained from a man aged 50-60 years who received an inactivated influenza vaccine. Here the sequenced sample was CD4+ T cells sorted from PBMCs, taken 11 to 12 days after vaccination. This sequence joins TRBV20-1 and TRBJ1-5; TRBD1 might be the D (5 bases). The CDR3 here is CSARDTFNQPQHF. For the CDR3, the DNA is TGCAGTGCTAGGGACACATTCAATCAGCCCCAGCATTTT.